This TCR beta chain was obtained from a study of blood T cell repertoires in COVID-19. The overall study: From the United States, Italy and Spain came samples of acute and convalescent COVID-19.

In germline, CDR1 is SGHNT, CDR2 YYREEE (reference sequence). CDR3 length: 11 residues. V lost 5 bases and J 5 bases, leaving 7 bases between the germline ends. Repertoires were generated with immunoSEQ multiplex PCR, while TCRdb's copy carries only in-frame clones and drops some. Of 250,000 to 300,000 clones detected, 86% appear once; the ten largest clones hold approximately 12%. This chain joins TRBV5-4 and TRBJ2-5, with D possibly matching TRBD2 (6 bases). Sequences were obtained from peripheral blood. The source of this sequence is a woman aged 25 to 39 with COVID-19, enrolled during active disease. Here the CDR3 DNA reads TGTGCCAGCAGACGGGGGGAGACCCAGTACTTC. As protein: CASRRGETQYF.